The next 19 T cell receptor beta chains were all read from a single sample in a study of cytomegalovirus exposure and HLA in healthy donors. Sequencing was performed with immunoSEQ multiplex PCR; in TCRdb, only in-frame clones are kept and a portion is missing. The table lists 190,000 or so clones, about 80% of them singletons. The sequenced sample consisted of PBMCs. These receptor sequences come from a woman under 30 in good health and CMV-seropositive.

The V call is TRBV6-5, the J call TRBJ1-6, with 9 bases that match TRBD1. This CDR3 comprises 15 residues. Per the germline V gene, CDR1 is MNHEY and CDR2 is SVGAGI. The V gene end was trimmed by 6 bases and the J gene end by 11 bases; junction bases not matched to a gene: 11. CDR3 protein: CASSKMGQGMPPLHF. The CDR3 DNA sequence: TGTGCCAGCAGCAAGATGGGACAGGGAATGCCACCCCTCCACTTT.

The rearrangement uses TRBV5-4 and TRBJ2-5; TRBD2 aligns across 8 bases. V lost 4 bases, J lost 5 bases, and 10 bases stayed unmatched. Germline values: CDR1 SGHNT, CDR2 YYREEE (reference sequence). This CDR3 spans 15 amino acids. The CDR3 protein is CASSPTAGVQETQYF. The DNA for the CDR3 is TGTGCCAGCAGCCCCACAGCGGGGGTTCAGGAGACCCAGTACTTC.

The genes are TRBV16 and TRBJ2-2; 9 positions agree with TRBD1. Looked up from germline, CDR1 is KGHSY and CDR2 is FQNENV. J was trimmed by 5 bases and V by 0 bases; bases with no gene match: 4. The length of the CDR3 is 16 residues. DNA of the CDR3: TGTGCCAGCAGCCAATCCGGGACAGGGATGACCGGGGAGCTGTTTTTT. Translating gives CASSQSGTGMTGELFF.

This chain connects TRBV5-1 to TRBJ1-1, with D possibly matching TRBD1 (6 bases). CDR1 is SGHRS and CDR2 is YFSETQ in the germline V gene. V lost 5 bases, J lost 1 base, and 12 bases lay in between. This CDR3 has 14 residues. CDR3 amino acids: CASRGDTGNTEAFF. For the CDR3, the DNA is TGCGCCAGCAGAGGGGACACTGGGAACACTGAAGCTTTCTTT.

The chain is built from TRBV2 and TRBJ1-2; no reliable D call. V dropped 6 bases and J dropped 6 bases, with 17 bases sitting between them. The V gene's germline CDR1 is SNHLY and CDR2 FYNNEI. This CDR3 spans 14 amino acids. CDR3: CASRNRGSYHGYTF. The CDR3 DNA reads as TGTGCCAGCAGGAATAGAGGCTCCTACCATGGCTACACCTTC.

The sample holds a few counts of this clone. The CDR3, as DNA: TGTGCCAGCAGCCAAGACGTAGGACAGGGGATGTATGAGCAGTTCTTC. This gives the protein CASSQDVGQGMYEQFF. V gene TRBV4-2 combines with J gene TRBJ2-1; 9 nucleotides align to TRBD1. With 0 bases clipped from V and 8 bases from J, the junction kept 8 bases outside the gene matches. The CDR3 has 16 residues. Per the germline V gene, CDR1 is LGHNA and CDR2 is YNFKEQ.

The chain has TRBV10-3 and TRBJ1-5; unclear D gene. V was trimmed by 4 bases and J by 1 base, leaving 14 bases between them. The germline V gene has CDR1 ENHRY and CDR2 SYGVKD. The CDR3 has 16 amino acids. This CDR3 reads CAISVEGGKSNQPQHF. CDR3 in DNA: TGTGCCATCAGTGTCGAGGGAGGAAAAAGCAATCAGCCCCAGCATTTT.

CDR3 amino acids: CASSQAEGQGANTEAFF. The CDR3 DNA reads as TGTGCCAGCAGCCAAGCTGAGGGACAGGGAGCGAACACTGAAGCTTTCTTT. The chain links TRBV4-2 to TRBJ1-1; 9 nucleotides line up with TRBD1. The CDR3 covers 17 residues. Trimming at V came to 1 base and at J to 1 base, leaving 7 bases not matched to a gene. Germline CDR1 reads LGHNA; CDR2 reads YNFKEQ.

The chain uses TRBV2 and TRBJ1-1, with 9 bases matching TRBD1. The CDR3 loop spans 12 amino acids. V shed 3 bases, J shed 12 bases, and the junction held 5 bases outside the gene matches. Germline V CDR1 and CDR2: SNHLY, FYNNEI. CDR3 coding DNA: TGTGCCAGCAGTGATGGGACAGGGAGACCTTTCTTT. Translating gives CASSDGTGRPFF.

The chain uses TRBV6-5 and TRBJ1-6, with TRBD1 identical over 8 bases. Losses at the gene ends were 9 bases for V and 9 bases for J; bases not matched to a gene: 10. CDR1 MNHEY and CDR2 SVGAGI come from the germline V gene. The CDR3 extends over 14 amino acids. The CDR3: CASTQGEVGSPLHF. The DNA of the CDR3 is TGTGCCAGTACACAGGGGGAGGTGGGTTCACCCCTCCACTTT.

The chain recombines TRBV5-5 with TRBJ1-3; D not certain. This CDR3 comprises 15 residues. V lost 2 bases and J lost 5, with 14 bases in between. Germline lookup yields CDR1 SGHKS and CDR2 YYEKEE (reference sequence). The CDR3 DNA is TGTGCCAGCAGCTTCGAACCAGGTCGAAGAAACACCATATATTTT. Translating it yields CASSFEPGRRNTIYF. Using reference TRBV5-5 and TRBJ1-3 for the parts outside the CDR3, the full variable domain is DAGVTQSPTHLIKTRGQQVTLRCSPISGHKSVSWYQQVLGQGPQFIFQYYEKEERGRGNFPDRFSARQFPNYSSELNVNALLLGDSALYLCASSFEPGRRNTIYFGEGSWLTVV.

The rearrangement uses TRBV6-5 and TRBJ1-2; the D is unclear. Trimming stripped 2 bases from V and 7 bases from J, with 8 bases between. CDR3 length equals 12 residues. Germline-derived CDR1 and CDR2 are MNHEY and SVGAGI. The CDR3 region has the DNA TGTGCCAGCAGTTACGAGGGCGGTGGCTACACCTTC. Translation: CASSYEGGGYTF.

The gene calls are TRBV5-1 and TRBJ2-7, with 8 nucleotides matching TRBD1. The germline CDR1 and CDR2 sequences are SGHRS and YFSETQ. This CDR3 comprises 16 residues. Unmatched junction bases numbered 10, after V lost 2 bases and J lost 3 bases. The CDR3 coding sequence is TGCGCCAGCAGCTTACGTTCAGGGGGCGACTACTACGAGCAGTACTTC. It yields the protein CASSLRSGGDYYEQYF.

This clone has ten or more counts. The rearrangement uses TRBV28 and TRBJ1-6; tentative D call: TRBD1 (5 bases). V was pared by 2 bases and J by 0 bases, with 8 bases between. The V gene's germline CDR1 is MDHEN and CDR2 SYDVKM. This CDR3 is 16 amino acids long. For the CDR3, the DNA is TGTGCCAGCAGTTTAGCCAGGGACTCCTATAATTCACCCCTCCACTTT. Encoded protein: CASSLARDSYNSPLHF.

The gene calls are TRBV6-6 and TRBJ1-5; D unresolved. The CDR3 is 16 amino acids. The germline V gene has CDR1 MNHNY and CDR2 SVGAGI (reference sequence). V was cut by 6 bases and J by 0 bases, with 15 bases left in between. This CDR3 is CASSTLQYRSNQPQHF. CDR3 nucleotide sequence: TGTGCCAGCAGCACCTTACAATATCGTAGCAATCAGCCCCAGCATTTT.

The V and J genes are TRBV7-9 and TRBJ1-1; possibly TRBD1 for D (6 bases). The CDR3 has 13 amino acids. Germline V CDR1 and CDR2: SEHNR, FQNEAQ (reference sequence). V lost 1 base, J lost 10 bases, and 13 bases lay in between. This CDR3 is CASSLDAGGAAFF. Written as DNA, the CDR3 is TGTGCCAGCAGCTTAGACGCGGGGGGCGCAGCTTTCTTT.

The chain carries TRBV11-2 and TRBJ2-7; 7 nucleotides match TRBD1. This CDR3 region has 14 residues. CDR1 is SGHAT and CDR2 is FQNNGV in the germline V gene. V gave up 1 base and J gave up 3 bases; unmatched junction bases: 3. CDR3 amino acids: CASSLAWDSYEQYF. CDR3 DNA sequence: TGTGCCAGCAGCTTAGCCTGGGACAGCTACGAGCAGTACTTC. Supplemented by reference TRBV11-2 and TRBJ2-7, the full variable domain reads EAGVAQSPRYKIIEKRQSVAFWCNPISGHATLYWYQQILGQGPKLLIQFQNNGVVDDSQLPKDRFSAERLKGVDSTLKIQPAKLEDSAVYLCASSLAWDSYEQYFGPGTRLTVT.

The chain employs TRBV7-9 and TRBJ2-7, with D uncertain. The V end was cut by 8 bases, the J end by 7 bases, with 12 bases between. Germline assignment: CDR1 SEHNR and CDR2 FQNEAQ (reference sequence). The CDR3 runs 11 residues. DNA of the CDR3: TGTGCCAGCCGTACCTTAGTGGAGCAGTACTTC. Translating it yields CASRTLVEQYF.

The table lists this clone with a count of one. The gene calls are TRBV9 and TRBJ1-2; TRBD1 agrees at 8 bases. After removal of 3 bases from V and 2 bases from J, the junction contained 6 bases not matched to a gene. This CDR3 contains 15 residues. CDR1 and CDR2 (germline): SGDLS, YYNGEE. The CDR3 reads CASSAWDRSNYGYTF. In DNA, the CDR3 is TGTGCCAGCAGCGCCTGGGACAGGTCGAACTATGGCTACACCTTC. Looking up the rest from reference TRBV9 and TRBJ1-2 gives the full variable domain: DSGVTQTPKHLITATGQRVTLRCSPRSGDLSVYWYQQSLDQGLQFLIQYYNGEERAKGNILERFSAQQFPDLHSELNLSSLELGDSALYFCASSAWDRSNYGYTFGSGTRLTVV.